This entry concerns a single T cell receptor (beta chain). CDR3 length: 13 amino acids. With 5 bases removed from V and 7 bases from J, the gap between germline ends came to 14 bases. The germline gives CDR1 SEHNR, CDR2 FQNEAQ (reference sequence). The source of the sample is a study of CD8 T cells in ankylosing spondylitis. One entry per CDR3 protein, called by TCRdb with MiXCR from the 5' RACE reads. The sample lists 300,000 to 350,000 distinct CDR3 sequences, around 21% occurring once. The sample taken for sequencing was blood, either unsorted or a sorted T cell fraction (not recorded which). The sequence came from a female donor with ankylosing spondylitis or in good health (not recorded which). The rearrangement joins TRBV7-9 to TRBJ1-1, with D possibly TRBD1 on 6 matching bases. DNA of the CDR3: TGTGCCAGCAGCACCCGGACAGTTATTGAAGCTTTCTTT. Translating it yields CASSTRTVIEAFF. Supplemented by reference TRBV7-9 and TRBJ1-1, the full variable domain reads DTGVSQNPRHKITKRGQNVTFRCDPISEHNRLYWYRQTLGQGPEFLTYFQNEAQLEKSRLLSDRFSAERPKGSFSTLEIQRTEQGDSAMYLCASSTRTVIEAFFGQGTRLTVV.